This T cell receptor beta chain was found in a study of T cells in Graves' hyperthyroidism and ophthalmopathy. In the study overall: Peripheral blood sampling occurred at initial diagnosis, before any treatment. Study-wide results and limits: Researchers found most expanded thyroid clonotypes above 0.001 in blood as well.

RNA transcripts were the template for amplifying TCR beta CDR3 regions. The HTBI primer set drove a first-round RT-PCR of the TCR CDR3. TCRdb called the multiplex PCR reads again in MiXCR, with one record for every CDR3 protein. The repertoire includes about 520,000 distinct CDR3 sequences, around 24% of them detected once, and approximately 11% sits in the top ten. In this sample, this clonotype turned up many times. The target antigen is unknown. A junction boundary mismatches the germline segment, possibly from a read error. The study based diagnoses on clinical symptoms, serum thyroxine and TRAb, thyroid ultrasound and orbital computed tomography. PBMCs stemmed from 8.5 to 10 ml fresh peripheral blood. CDR1 MNHEY and CDR2 SVGEGT come from the germline V gene. The CDR3 consists of 16 residues.

This sequence was found in a woman in her 30s with Graves' ophthalmopathy. The V and J genes are TRBV6-2 or TRBV6-3 and TRBJ2-5; D tentatively reads TRBD1 or TRBD2 (5 bases each). Sequencing was done on a sample of blood. CDR3 nucleotides: TGTGCCAGCAGTTACCGGTTGGGCACTGGGACGGAGACCCAGCACTTC. Amino acids: CASSYRLGTGTETQHF.